This is a list of T cell receptor beta chains from one sample in a study of shared clonotypes between healthy human individuals. Profiled with immunoSEQ multiplex PCR; TCRdb holds only in-frame clones, not every one. Among hundreds of thousands of clones listed, just over 95% were seen once. Sequenced sample: memory CD8+ T cells sorted from blood. These receptors came from a man younger than 40 in good health. CDR3s include the opening cysteine and the closing phenylalanine or tryptophan. The order of the fields is J gene, V gene, D gene, clone size, CDR3 protein, CDR3 DNA. D genes are given only for firm matches. A clone size is listed for some rows: how often the clone was seen (once, few, many), or a class if it is expanded.

J gene: TRBJ2-3; V gene: TRBV10-3; D gene: TRBD2; clone size: NA; CDR3 protein: CAISEFKTSADTQYF; CDR3 DNA: TGTGCCATCAGTGAGTTCAAAACTAGCGCAGATACGCAGTATTTT
J gene: TRBJ1-5; V gene: TRBV5-6; D gene: NA; clone size: NA; CDR3 protein: CASSRGQKEIQPQHF; CDR3 DNA: TGTGCCAGCAGCCGGGGCCAAAAGGAAATTCAGCCCCAGCATTTT
J gene: TRBJ1-5; V gene: TRBV28; D gene: NA; clone size: NA; CDR3 protein: CASSPREYSFNQPQHF; CDR3 DNA: TGTGCCAGCAGTCCTCGTGAGTACAGCTTCAATCAGCCCCAGCATTTT
J gene: TRBJ1-5; V gene: TRBV28; D gene: NA; clone size: NA; CDR3 protein: CASSSDFNQPQHF; CDR3 DNA: TGTGCCAGCAGTTCGGACTTCAATCAGCCCCAGCATTTT
J gene: TRBJ2-3; V gene: TRBV5-1; D gene: TRBD2; clone size: NA; CDR3 protein: CASSIGLAGGTQYF; CDR3 DNA: TGCGCCAGCAGCATAGGACTAGCGGGAGGCACGCAGTATTTT
J gene: TRBJ2-1; V gene: TRBV6-5; D gene: NA; clone size: NA; CDR3 protein: CASSYSGYYYNEQFF; CDR3 DNA: TGTGCCAGCAGTTACTCAGGTTACTACTACAATGAGCAGTTCTTC
J gene: TRBJ1-1; V gene: TRBV6-5; D gene: TRBD1; clone size: few; CDR3 protein: CATLKTGTTEAFF; CDR3 DNA: TGTGCCACCTTAAAGACAGGGACCACTGAAGCTTTCTTT
J gene: TRBJ2-5; V gene: TRBV27; D gene: TRBD2; clone size: NA; CDR3 protein: CASSRRLAGGETQYF; CDR3 DNA: TGTGCCAGCAGTCGTCGACTAGCGGGAGGAGAGACCCAGTACTTC
J gene: TRBJ2-7; V gene: TRBV14; D gene: TRBD2; clone size: NA; CDR3 protein: CASSLLLAGVSEQYF; CDR3 DNA: TGTGCCAGCAGCCTCTTACTAGCGGGAGTATCCGAGCAGTACTTC
J gene: TRBJ1-5; V gene: TRBV6-6; D gene: NA; clone size: NA; CDR3 protein: CASSYTDSNQPQHF; CDR3 DNA: TGTGCCAGCAGTTACACAGATAGCAATCAGCCCCAGCATTTT
J gene: TRBJ1-1; V gene: TRBV11-2; D gene: NA; clone size: NA; CDR3 protein: CASSLSTEAFF; CDR3 DNA: TGTGCCAGCAGCTTGTCGACTGAAGCTTTCTTT
J gene: TRBJ1-2; V gene: TRBV11-2; D gene: NA; clone size: NA; CDR3 protein: CASSLELGKAYGYTF; CDR3 DNA: TGTGCCAGCAGCTTAGAACTGGGAAAAGCCTATGGCTACACCTTC
J gene: TRBJ2-1; V gene: TRBV10-2; D gene: NA; clone size: NA; CDR3 protein: CASSGLLADSNEQFF; CDR3 DNA: TGCGCCAGCAGTGGGTTACTAGCCGACTCCAATGAGCAGTTCTTC
J gene: TRBJ2-1; V gene: TRBV6-5; D gene: TRBD1; clone size: NA; CDR3 protein: CASRDGTGDYNEQFF; CDR3 DNA: TGTGCCAGCAGAGACGGGACAGGGGACTACAATGAGCAGTTCTTC
J gene: TRBJ1-1; V gene: TRBV7-2; D gene: TRBD1; clone size: NA; CDR3 protein: CASSYKLGRGRVNTEAFF; CDR3 DNA: TGTGCCAGCAGCTATAAACTGGGAAGGGGGCGGGTGAACACTGAAGCTTTCTTT
J gene: TRBJ2-7; V gene: TRBV7-9; D gene: NA; clone size: NA; CDR3 protein: CASNDSGEQYF; CDR3 DNA: TGTGCCAGCAATGATAGCGGCGAGCAGTACTTC
J gene: TRBJ1-1; V gene: TRBV28; D gene: NA; clone size: NA; CDR3 protein: CASSGTAADTEAFF; CDR3 DNA: TGTGCCAGCAGTGGGACCGCGGCCGACACTGAAGCTTTCTTT
J gene: TRBJ2-2; V gene: TRBV5-1; D gene: NA; clone size: NA; CDR3 protein: CASSLLAANTGELFF; CDR3 DNA: TGCGCCAGCAGCTTGTTAGCTGCGAACACCGGGGAGCTGTTTTTT
J gene: TRBJ2-5; V gene: TRBV28; D gene: TRBD1; clone size: NA; CDR3 protein: CASSFWGQQETQYF; CDR3 DNA: TGTGCCAGCAGTTTTTGGGGACAGCAAGAGACCCAGTACTTC
J gene: TRBJ2-5; V gene: TRBV5-1; D gene: TRBD1; clone size: NA; CDR3 protein: CASRRNRGQETQYF; CDR3 DNA: TGCGCCAGCAGGAGGAACAGGGGGCAGGAGACCCAGTACTTC
J gene: TRBJ2-7; V gene: TRBV7-2; D gene: TRBD2; clone size: NA; CDR3 protein: CASSRFSGNYEQYF; CDR3 DNA: TGTGCCAGCAGCCGTTTTAGCGGGAACTACGAGCAGTACTTC
J gene: TRBJ2-4; V gene: TRBV5-4; D gene: NA; clone size: NA; CDR3 protein: CASSGTVDKNIQYF; CDR3 DNA: TGTGCCAGCAGCGGGACGGTAGACAAAAACATTCAGTACTTC
J gene: TRBJ2-1; V gene: TRBV30; D gene: NA; clone size: NA; CDR3 protein: CAWSVRINEQFF; CDR3 DNA: TGTGCCTGGAGTGTCCGCATTAATGAGCAGTTCTTC
J gene: TRBJ1-2; V gene: TRBV4-1; D gene: NA; clone size: NA; CDR3 protein: CASSRRNRDVNYGYTF; CDR3 DNA: TGCGCCAGCAGCCGTCGTAACAGGGATGTAAACTATGGCTACACCTTC
J gene: TRBJ1-2; V gene: TRBV30; D gene: TRBD1; clone size: once; CDR3 protein: CAWRAGQGNYGYTF; CDR3 DNA: TGTGCCTGGAGGGCCGGACAGGGGAACTATGGCTACACCTTC
J gene: TRBJ1-3; V gene: TRBV6-1; D gene: NA; clone size: NA; CDR3 protein: CASSEGRTYSGNTIYF; CDR3 DNA: TGTGCCAGCAGTGAAGGAAGAACTTACTCTGGAAACACCATATATTTT
J gene: TRBJ2-5; V gene: TRBV30; D gene: NA; clone size: once; CDR3 protein: CAWNMGVRETQYF; CDR3 DNA: TGTGCCTGGAATATGGGGGTGCGAGAGACCCAGTACTTC
J gene: TRBJ2-2; V gene: TRBV25-1; D gene: NA; clone size: once; CDR3 protein: CASSAANTGELFF; CDR3 DNA: TGTGCCAGCAGTGCAGCGAACACCGGGGAGCTGTTTTTT
J gene: TRBJ1-2; V gene: TRBV4-2; D gene: TRBD1; clone size: NA; CDR3 protein: CASSQLSQGADYGYTF; CDR3 DNA: TGTGCCAGCAGCCAACTCAGTCAGGGGGCCGACTATGGCTACACCTTC
J gene: TRBJ2-5; V gene: TRBV5-4; D gene: NA; clone size: NA; CDR3 protein: CASSSNTGPQETQYF; CDR3 DNA: TGTGCCAGCAGTTCTAATACCGGGCCCCAAGAGACCCAGTACTTC
J gene: TRBJ1-6; V gene: TRBV10-1; D gene: TRBD1; clone size: NA; CDR3 protein: CASSTDRVYSPLHF; CDR3 DNA: TGCGCCAGCAGTACGGACAGGGTCTATTCACCCCTCCACTTT
J gene: TRBJ2-3; V gene: TRBV6-1; D gene: TRBD1; clone size: few; CDR3 protein: CASRTGGTDTQYF; CDR3 DNA: TGTGCCAGCAGGACAGGGGGCACAGATACGCAGTATTTT
J gene: TRBJ2-3; V gene: TRBV15; D gene: TRBD2; clone size: once; CDR3 protein: CATSRDVVASGRSSTDTQYF; CDR3 DNA: TGTGCCACCAGCAGAGATGTCGTGGCTAGCGGGAGATCTAGCACAGATACGCAGTATTTT
J gene: TRBJ2-1; V gene: TRBV28; D gene: NA; clone size: NA; CDR3 protein: CASSSRNPLTYNEQFF; CDR3 DNA: TGTGCCAGCAGTTCTAGAAACCCCCTCACCTACAATGAGCAGTTCTTC
J gene: TRBJ2-2; V gene: TRBV27; D gene: TRBD2; clone size: NA; CDR3 protein: CASTNSGAGELFF; CDR3 DNA: TGTGCCAGCACTAATAGCGGGGCCGGGGAGCTGTTTTTT
J gene: TRBJ1-1; V gene: TRBV28; D gene: NA; clone size: NA; CDR3 protein: CASSYYSKAFF; CDR3 DNA: TGTGCCAGCAGTTACTACAGTAAAGCTTTCTTT
J gene: TRBJ1-1; V gene: TRBV5-4; D gene: NA; clone size: once; CDR3 protein: CASSLGGDEAFF; CDR3 DNA: TGTGCCAGCAGCTTGGGCGGGGATGAAGCTTTCTTT
J gene: TRBJ2-1; V gene: TRBV5-6; D gene: TRBD1; clone size: NA; CDR3 protein: CASSWRDRGPYNEQFF; CDR3 DNA: TGTGCCAGCAGCTGGAGGGACAGGGGGCCCTACAATGAGCAGTTCTTC
J gene: TRBJ2-7; V gene: TRBV19; D gene: TRBD1; clone size: NA; CDR3 protein: CASRDRETYEQYF; CDR3 DNA: TGTGCCAGCCGAGACAGGGAAACCTACGAGCAGTACTTC
J gene: TRBJ2-1; V gene: TRBV27; D gene: TRBD1; clone size: NA; CDR3 protein: CASSLSTGGNEQFF; CDR3 DNA: TGTGCCAGCAGTTTATCGACAGGGGGGAATGAGCAGTTCTTC
J gene: TRBJ2-3; V gene: TRBV12-5; D gene: TRBD2; clone size: NA; CDR3 protein: CASGLAGGTDTQYF; CDR3 DNA: TGTGCTAGTGGACTAGCGGGAGGCACAGATACGCAGTATTTT
J gene: TRBJ2-5; V gene: TRBV27; D gene: TRBD1; clone size: NA; CDR3 protein: CASSPGTGGGTQYF; CDR3 DNA: TGTGCCAGCAGTCCCGGGACAGGGGGGGGGACCCAGTACTTC
J gene: TRBJ1-2; V gene: TRBV28; D gene: NA; clone size: NA; CDR3 protein: CASSLDTLVYGYTF; CDR3 DNA: TGTGCCAGCAGTTTGGATACTCTCGTCTATGGCTACACCTTC
J gene: TRBJ1-4; V gene: TRBV28; D gene: TRBD1; clone size: NA; CDR3 protein: CASRPGQDNEKLFF; CDR3 DNA: TGTGCCAGCAGACCAGGACAGGATAATGAAAAACTGTTTTTT
J gene: TRBJ2-5; V gene: TRBV5-6; D gene: TRBD1; clone size: NA; CDR3 protein: CASSLDRGETQYF; CDR3 DNA: TGTGCCAGCAGCTTGGACAGGGGCGAGACCCAGTACTTC
J gene: TRBJ1-1; V gene: TRBV2; D gene: NA; clone size: once; CDR3 protein: CASSEALLGISTEAFF; CDR3 DNA: TGTGCCAGCAGTGAAGCGCTTCTTGGGATCTCCACTGAAGCTTTCTTT
J gene: TRBJ2-6; V gene: TRBV14; D gene: NA; clone size: NA; CDR3 protein: CASSQSRSGANVLTF; CDR3 DNA: TGTGCCAGCAGCCAATCACGCTCTGGGGCCAACGTCCTGACTTTC
J gene: TRBJ2-3; V gene: TRBV5-4; D gene: TRBD2; clone size: NA; CDR3 protein: CASTRTSGGTDTQYF; CDR3 DNA: TGTGCCAGCACCAGGACTAGCGGTGGCACAGATACGCAGTATTTT
J gene: TRBJ1-2; V gene: TRBV6-5; D gene: NA; clone size: NA; CDR3 protein: CASSFNKRGGGYGYTF; CDR3 DNA: TGTGCCAGCAGTTTCAATAAAAGAGGAGGGGGGTATGGCTACACCTTC
J gene: TRBJ2-7; V gene: TRBV5-1; D gene: NA; clone size: NA; CDR3 protein: CASSLDHSYEQYF; CDR3 DNA: TGCGCCAGCAGCTTAGACCATTCCTACGAGCAGTACTTC
J gene: TRBJ2-7; V gene: TRBV4-2; D gene: NA; clone size: NA; CDR3 protein: CASSQDFGSSYEQYF; CDR3 DNA: TGTGCCAGCAGCCAAGATTTTGGCTCTTCCTACGAGCAGTACTTC
J gene: TRBJ1-1; V gene: TRBV14; D gene: TRBD1; clone size: NA; CDR3 protein: CASSTGTDYMNTEAFF; CDR3 DNA: TGTGCCAGCAGTACCGGGACAGACTATATGAACACTGAAGCTTTCTTT
J gene: TRBJ1-2; V gene: TRBV14; D gene: TRBD1; clone size: NA; CDR3 protein: CASSRTTGYYGYTF; CDR3 DNA: TGTGCCAGCAGCCGAACGACAGGGTACTATGGCTACACCTTC
J gene: TRBJ2-1; V gene: TRBV9; D gene: TRBD2; clone size: NA; CDR3 protein: CASSVFLLAGINEQFF; CDR3 DNA: TGTGCCAGCAGCGTATTTCTACTAGCGGGGATCAATGAGCAGTTCTTC
J gene: TRBJ1-1; V gene: TRBV9; D gene: NA; clone size: NA; CDR3 protein: CASSGYQAATF; CDR3 DNA: TGTGCCAGCAGCGGGTATCAGGCCGCGACGTTT
J gene: TRBJ2-7; V gene: TRBV5-5; D gene: TRBD2; clone size: once; CDR3 protein: CASSLPGGRAYEQYF; CDR3 DNA: TGTGCCAGCAGCTTGCCCGGCGGGAGGGCCTACGAGCAGTACTTC
J gene: TRBJ2-2; V gene: TRBV6-5; D gene: NA; clone size: NA; CDR3 protein: CASSYLRTGELFF; CDR3 DNA: TGTGCCAGCAGTTACCTTCGCACCGGGGAGCTGTTTTTT
J gene: TRBJ2-6; V gene: TRBV10-2; D gene: NA; clone size: NA; CDR3 protein: CASSVMGSGANVLTF; CDR3 DNA: TGCGCCAGCAGTGTAATGGGCTCTGGGGCCAACGTCCTGACTTTC
J gene: TRBJ2-5; V gene: TRBV10-1; D gene: NA; clone size: NA; CDR3 protein: CASSGQGGETQYF; CDR3 DNA: TGCGCCAGCAGTGGGCAGGGCGGAGAGACCCAGTACTTC
J gene: TRBJ2-7; V gene: TRBV15; D gene: TRBD2; clone size: NA; CDR3 protein: CATSRFKTSGSSGEQYF; CDR3 DNA: TGTGCCACCAGCAGGTTCAAGACTAGCGGGAGCTCGGGCGAGCAGTACTTC